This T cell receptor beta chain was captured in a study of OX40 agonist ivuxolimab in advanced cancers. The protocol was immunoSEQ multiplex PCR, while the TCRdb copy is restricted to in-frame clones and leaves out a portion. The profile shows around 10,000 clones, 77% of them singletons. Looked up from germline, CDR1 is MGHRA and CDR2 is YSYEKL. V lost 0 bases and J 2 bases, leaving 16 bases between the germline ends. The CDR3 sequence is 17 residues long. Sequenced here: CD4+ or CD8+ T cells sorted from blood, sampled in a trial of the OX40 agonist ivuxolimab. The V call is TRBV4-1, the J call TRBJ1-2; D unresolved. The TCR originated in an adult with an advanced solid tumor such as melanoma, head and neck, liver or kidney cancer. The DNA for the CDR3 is TGCGCCAGCAGCCAAGATAACGAGCCAGGAGGCAACTATGGCTACACCTTC. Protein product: CASSQDNEPGGNYGYTF.